Listed below are T cell receptor beta chains from one sample, sequenced in a study of OX40 agonist ivuxolimab in advanced cancers. Sequencing used immunoSEQ multiplex PCR; TCRdb keeps in-frame clones, though not all of them. The profile shows 67,000 or so clones, roughly nine tenths of them singletons. The specimen comprised CD4+ or CD8+ T cells sorted from blood, sampled in a trial of the OX40 agonist ivuxolimab. These receptor sequences come from an adult with an advanced solid tumor such as melanoma, head and neck, liver or kidney cancer. The CDR3 runs from the conserved cysteine through the conserved F or W. A D gene is named only where the DNA matches it firmly. Size is stated for part of the rows, as once, few or many counts, or as a class when the clone is expanded.

clone_size	v_call	d_call	j_call	cdr3_nt	cdr3_aa
.	TRBV19	TRBD1	TRBJ1-2	TGTGCCAGTAGTATAGCTGGGACAGGGGTTACTAACTATGGCTACACCTTC	CASSIAGTGVTNYGYTF
.	TRBV9	.	TRBJ1-5	TGTGCCAGCAGCGTAGGAATCAGGGACGGTCAGCCCCAGCATTTT	CASSVGIRDGQPQHF
.	TRBV27	TRBD2	TRBJ2-3	TGTGCCAGCAGTTCCCTCCTAGCGGGAGATGTGAATACGCAGTATTTT	CASSSLLAGDVNTQYF
.	TRBV5-1	.	TRBJ2-7	TGCGCCAGCAGCTCGGAAGGGGGCTACGAGCAGTACTTC	CASSSEGGYEQYF
.	TRBV9	.	TRBJ2-5	TGTGCCAGCAGTTTAGCCAGATCCGGGGAGACCCAGTACTTC	CASSLARSGETQYF
.	TRBV28	.	TRBJ1-1	TGTGCCAGCAGATCTAGTGAGGGGTTCGGCACTGAAGCTTTCTTT	CASRSSEGFGTEAFF
.	TRBV28	.	TRBJ1-3	TGTGCCAGCAGTCAATCGGGTGGGGAAAGGGGAAACACCATATATTTT	CASSQSGGERGNTIYF
.	TRBV27	.	TRBJ2-1	TGTGCCAGCAGTTTCGATTTGGGCGGGATTTTGGATGAGCAGTTCTTC	CASSFDLGGILDEQFF
.	TRBV7-9	TRBD2	TRBJ2-1	TGTGCCATCCCGGATAGCGGGAGGAGAAATGAGCAGTTCTTC	CAIPDSGRRNEQFF
.	TRBV27	.	TRBJ1-2	TGTGCCAGCAGTTCCTTTTACCTAGGACAGCATAACTATGGCTACACCTTC	CASSSFYLGQHNYGYTF
.	TRBV10-3	TRBD2	TRBJ2-1	TGTGCCATCAGTGAGTCACGTGGACTAGCGGGAGAGGATGAGCAGTTCTTC	CAISESRGLAGEDEQFF
.	TRBV5-6	.	TRBJ2-7	TGTGCCAGCAGGTTTAGTTCCGGTGCCACCTACGAGCAGTACTTC	CASRFSSGATYEQYF
.	TRBV19	.	TRBJ1-5	TGTGCCAGTAGTAGGGGAGGGAATGAGCCCCAGCATTTT	CASSRGGNEPQHF
.	TRBV7-8	TRBD2	TRBJ2-3	TGTGCCAGCAGCTCTCGGACTAGCGCCTTTACAGATACGCAGTATTTT	CASSSRTSAFTDTQYF
.	TRBV28	.	TRBJ2-3	TGTGCCAGCAGTCCAACCACAGATACGCAGTATTTT	CASSPTTDTQYF
.	TRBV11-2	TRBD2	TRBJ2-7	TGTGCCAGCAGCTTAACTAGCGGGAATCTGTTCGAGCAGTACTTC	CASSLTSGNLFEQYF
.	TRBV11-2	.	TRBJ2-3	TGTGCCAGCAGCTTAGAGTTTGGAGTCGCAGATACGCAGTATTTT	CASSLEFGVADTQYF
.	TRBV10-3	TRBD2	TRBJ2-3	TGTGCCATCAGTGAGTCCCCGGGACGGAGTACAGCGGGAGGGCCTACAGATACGCAGTATTTT	CAISESPGRSTAGGPTDTQYF
.	TRBV18	.	TRBJ1-1	TGTGCCAGCTCACCAACGGTGGATAACACTGAAGCTTTCTTT	CASSPTVDNTEAFF
.	TRBV6-1	.	TRBJ1-5	TGTGCCAGCAGTGATTATCAGCCCCAGCATTTT	CASSDYQPQHF
.	TRBV19	.	TRBJ1-3	TGTGCCAGTAGTATCGGGGGGCACCTCTCTGGAAACACCATATATTTT	CASSIGGHLSGNTIYF
once	TRBV5-1	.	TRBJ2-3	TGCGCCAGCAGCTTGGCCTATTTTGGCGGTGGGGCAGATACGCAGTATTTT	CASSLAYFGGGADTQYF
.	TRBV7-2	.	TRBJ2-3	TGTGCCAGCAGCTACGAGGGGGTAGATACGCAGTATTTT	CASSYEGVDTQYF
.	TRBV13	.	TRBJ2-2	TGTGCCAGCTACCACGTGTCCAGGGCGAACACCGGGGAGCTGTTTTTT	CASYHVSRANTGELFF
.	TRBV19	TRBD1	TRBJ2-4	TGTGCCAGTGATGACAGGGGTAGGAGCGAAAACATTCAGTACTTC	CASDDRGRSENIQYF
.	TRBV7-8	.	TRBJ1-3	TGTGCCAGCAGCTTAGTCGGATGGCAGAGCTCTGGAAACACCATATATTTT	CASSLVGWQSSGNTIYF
.	TRBV5-1	.	TRBJ1-1	TGCGCCAGCAGCTTGGGCGGGACCGACAACACTGAAGCTTTCTTT	CASSLGGTDNTEAFF
.	TRBV4-1	TRBD1	TRBJ2-2	TGCGCCAGCAGCCACATAGGGACAGGGTGGACCGGGGAGCTGTTTTTT	CASSHIGTGWTGELFF
few	TRBV18	TRBD1	TRBJ1-1	TGTGCCAGCTCACCAGACAGGGAAGTCTATACTGAAGCTTTCTTT	CASSPDREVYTEAFF
.	TRBV28	TRBD1	TRBJ1-5	TGTGCCAGCAGTTCCCACGGACAGGGGGGAAATCAGCCCCAGCATTTT	CASSSHGQGGNQPQHF
.	TRBV28	TRBD2	TRBJ2-1	TGTGCCAGCAGTTTTGACAGGACTAGCGGGAGTAATGAGCAGTTCTTC	CASSFDRTSGSNEQFF
.	TRBV29-1	TRBD1	TRBJ2-5	TGCAGCGCCGGGAAGGGGGACAGGGCCGAGACCCAGTACTTC	CSAGKGDRAETQYF
.	TRBV5-5	.	TRBJ2-1	TGTGCCAGCAGCTCCCCTAGAGGTGAGCAGTTCTTC	CASSSPRGEQFF
.	TRBV11-2	.	TRBJ2-3	TGTGCCAGCAGCTTAGCCACCCCTTTGGCAGATACGCAGTATTTT	CASSLATPLADTQYF
.	TRBV9	TRBD2	TRBJ2-7	TGTGCCAGCAGCACATCCGGGACTAGCGGTACCTACGAGCAGTACTTC	CASSTSGTSGTYEQYF
.	TRBV5-1	.	TRBJ1-2	TGCGCCAGCAGCTTTTTACAGGACTATGGCTACACCTTC	CASSFLQDYGYTF
.	TRBV7-9	TRBD2	TRBJ2-3	TGTGCCAGCAGCCGGGGGGTCCTTCAAGGCACAGATACGCAGTATTTT	CASSRGVLQGTDTQYF
few	TRBV5-1	.	TRBJ2-2	TGCGCCAGCAGCTTGGGCGGAGCCACCGGGGAGCTGTTTTTT	CASSLGGATGELFF
.	TRBV12-5	.	TRBJ1-1	TGTGCTAGTGGTTTGGGACAGGCCTCCGAAGCTTTCTTT	CASGLGQASEAFF
.	TRBV11-2	.	TRBJ1-3	TGTGCCAGCAGCTTAGGCATAACTGGAAACACCATATATTTT	CASSLGITGNTIYF
.	TRBV7-8	.	TRBJ2-3	TGTGCCGGTTCCAATAGCGGCACAGATACGCAGTATTTT	CAGSNSGTDTQYF
.	TRBV4-1	TRBD1	TRBJ1-2	TGCGCCAGCAGCCGGGACAGGGACTATGGCTACACCTTC	CASSRDRDYGYTF
.	TRBV5-4	.	TRBJ1-2	TGTGCCAGCAGTTCATTAGACAGGATGGATGGCTACACCTTC	CASSSLDRMDGYTF
.	TRBV7-3	TRBD2	TRBJ2-3	TGTGCCAGCAGCCAGACTAGCGGGAGCCCAGATACGCAGTATTTT	CASSQTSGSPDTQYF
.	TRBV6-1	.	TRBJ1-1	TGTGCCAGCAGTGAACACAGGGAATCTGAAGCTTTCTTT	CASSEHRESEAFF
.	TRBV7-3	.	TRBJ2-5	TGTGCCAGCAGCCAGGGACAACGCCAAGAGACCCAGTACTTC	CASSQGQRQETQYF
.	TRBV19	TRBD2	TRBJ2-1	TGTGCCAGTAGTGTCCTACTAGCGGAGTACAATGAGCAGTTCTTC	CASSVLLAEYNEQFF
.	TRBV10-3	.	TRBJ2-5	TGTGCCTCGAAGGGAGGCGAGGTGGAGACCCAGTACTTC	CASKGGEVETQYF
.	TRBV7-2	.	TRBJ2-3	TGTGCCAGCAGAACCGGGGCCTTCTCAACAGATACGCAGTATTTT	CASRTGAFSTDTQYF
.	TRBV6-4	TRBD2	TRBJ2-7	TGTGCCAGCTATAGCGGGATTTGTTACGAGCAGTACTTC	CASYSGICYEQYF
.	TRBV11-2	.	TRBJ2-2	TGTGCCAGCAGCTCGTCCCTCTTATTCGGCTCGAACACCGGGGAGCTGTTTTTT	CASSSSLLFGSNTGELFF
.	TRBV19	.	TRBJ2-1	TGTGCCAGTAGTATAGCGGGAGAACGACCCTACAATGAGCAGTTCTTC	CASSIAGERPYNEQFF
.	TRBV5-1	.	TRBJ1-3	TGCGCCAGCAGTTCACAAGGGAGCTCTGGAAACACCATATATTTT	CASSSQGSSGNTIYF